Following are 9 T cell receptor beta chains from one sample sequenced in a study of vaccination and CD4 T cells after COVID-19. Treatment defined: approximately 11-day PBMC culture with coronavirus spike peptide pools or control peptides (ViraFEST assay). The unexposed donor provided CD4+ T cells, which were taken before the COVID-19 pandemic (2011-2018). No antigens are known for them. The assay that was used to sequence DNA from cultured CD4+ T cells was the Oncomine TCR Beta short-read assay. Cultured CD4+ T cells yielded the extracted genomic DNA. TCRdb processed the PCR reads anew with MiXCR; each CDR3 protein has one entry. The sample yields roughly 9,200 distinct CDR3 sequences, more than 25% seen once. The source material was CD4+ T cells from blood, cultured in vitro. These receptors all come from a human donor in good health.

This clonotype appeared a few times. This chain links TRBV21-1 with TRBJ2-7. TRBV21-1 corresponds to a pseudogene. The CDR3 has 9 residues. CDR3 residues: CASSYEQYF. The CDR3, as DNA: TGTGCCAGCAGCTACGAGCAGTACTTC.

This clonotype was seen only a few times. This chain joins TRBV20-1 and TRBJ2-5; TRBD1 agrees at 9 bases. Germline V lookup: CDR1 DFQATT, CDR2 SNEGSKA (reference sequence). This CDR3 spans 17 amino acids. The CDR3 reads CSVPPGQGHTFQETQYF. CDR3 nucleotides: TGCAGCGTTCCACCGGGACAGGGACACACATTTCAAGAGACCCAGTACTTC.

A few counts support this clonotype. The gene calls are TRBV2 and TRBJ1-5; 9 bases line up with TRBD1. The length of the CDR3 is 16 residues. Per germline, CDR1 SNHLY and CDR2 FYNNEI. V was pared by 6 bases and J by 4 bases, with 10 bases of the junction left unmatched. This CDR3 is CASRSHRGRGNQPQHF. The CDR3 DNA is TGTGCCAGCAGGAGCCACAGGGGGCGAGGGAATCAGCCCCAGCATTTT.

This clonotype was seen a few times. The rearrangement uses TRBV5-4 and TRBJ2-1; TRBD2 matches 7 bases. CDR3 length equals 14 residues. Trimming removed 3 bases from V and 1 base from J; junction bases left unmatched: 1. Germline loops: CDR1 SGHNT, CDR2 YYREEE (reference sequence). The CDR3 coding sequence is TGTGCCAGCAGCTCTAGCGGATCCTACAATGAGCAGTTCTTC. Translating it yields CASSSSGSYNEQFF.

In its sample, this clonotype was seen a few times. V and J are TRBV6-5 and TRBJ2-3; a possible D gene is TRBD2 (6 bases). Germline V gene lookup returns CDR1 MNHEY and CDR2 SVGAGI. V dropped 4 bases and J dropped 3 bases, with 17 bases sitting between them. The length of the CDR3 is 16 residues. The CDR3 coding sequence is TGTGCCAGCAGTTCCCTACTAGCCGCGACAACAGATACGCAGTATTTT. This encodes CASSSLLAATTDTQYF.

The sample holds a few counts of this clonotype. V gene TRBV2 combines with J gene TRBJ2-7; 7 nucleotides align to TRBD1. Germline V gives CDR1 SNHLY, CDR2 FYNNEI. Unmatched junction bases numbered 3, after V lost 5 bases and J lost 5 bases. This CDR3 has 12 amino acids. In nucleotides, the CDR3 is TGTGCCAGCAGTCAGGGGGACCACGAGCAGTACTTC. Protein product: CASSQGDHEQYF. Using reference TRBV2 and TRBJ2-7 for the parts outside the CDR3, the full variable domain is EPEVTQTPSHQVTQMGQEVILRCVPISNHLYFYWYRQILGQKVEFLVSFYNNEISEKSEIFDDQFSVERPDGSNFTLKIRSTKLEDSAMYFCASSQGDHEQYFGPGTRLTVT.

The chain employs TRBV7-2 and TRBJ1-2, with D hard to call. Looked up from germline, CDR1 is SGHTA and CDR2 is FQGNSA. V shed 8 bases and J shed 8 bases, with 9 bases lying between them. The CDR3 runs 10 residues. This chain's CDR3 is CASSGIGYTF. The CDR3 bases are TGTGCCAGCTCAGGAATCGGCTACACCTTC.

This chain uses TRBV10-3 with TRBJ2-3, with TRBD2 matching 7 bases. Germline V gene data show CDR1 as ENHRY and CDR2 as SYGVKD. The ends lost 9 bases at V and 1 base at J; junction bases unmatched: 4. CDR3 length: 13 residues. CDR3 sequence: CAIGGDRTDTQYF. CDR3 nucleotide sequence: TGTGCCATTGGGGGGGATCGCACAGATACGCAGTATTTT.

The J gene is TRBJ2-7, the V gene TRBV19, with 9 bases identical to TRBD1. CDR1 and CDR2 (germline): LNHDA, SQIVND (reference sequence). CDR3 length equals 16 residues. The V and J ends lost 1 base and 3 bases, in that order; junction bases with no gene match: 7. The CDR3 loop reads CASSIVWDRAFYEQYF. As DNA, the CDR3 is TGTGCCAGTAGTATAGTTTGGGACAGGGCCTTCTACGAGCAGTACTTC.